Included here is one T cell receptor beta chain sequence, with context. Antigen unknown. The germline gives CDR1 SGHTA, CDR2 FQGNSA. CDR3 length: 14 residues. Deletions cut 5 bases from V and 0 bases from J, with 10 bases between. These data are taken from a study of early T cells in non-severe SARS-CoV-2 infection. The wider study: The study sequenced bulk RNA from unsorted whole blood, with chains unpaired. Study outcomes and limitations: VDJdb-based annotation leaned toward anti-spike CD8 responses and missed private and CD4 specificities.

Individual cDNA molecules were tagged with unique molecular identifiers, the study reported. TCRdb passed the 5' RACE reads through MiXCR, listing each CDR3 protein once. This sample has 98,000 or so distinct CDR3 sequences; 9.5% to 12% occur once, and the top ten carry around 4.7%. This receptor was identified in an adult who was a healthcare worker with PCR-confirmed SARS-CoV-2 infection or an uninfected control (not recorded which). This chain uses TRBV7-2 with TRBJ1-1; no firm D call. The sample comprised whole blood. The CDR3 nucleotides are TGTGCCAGCAGCCTAAGAGTCTTGAACACTGAAGCTTTCTTT. This translates into CASSLRVLNTEAFF.